The 2 T cell receptor beta chains reported below all come from one sample, sequenced in a study of blood T cell repertoires in COVID-19. The protocol was immunoSEQ multiplex PCR, while the TCRdb copy is restricted to in-frame clones and leaves out a portion. The data hold roughly 70,000 clones, with around three quarters observed a single time. Sample: peripheral blood. The receptors originated from a woman in her seventies with acute or convalescent COVID-19.

The chain carries TRBV19 and TRBJ1-4; D is perhaps TRBD1 (5 bases). V lost 5 bases and J 7 bases, leaving 11 bases between the germline ends. This CDR3 spans 13 amino acids. Germline CDR1 LNHDA, CDR2 SQIVND (reference sequence). CDR3 amino acids: CASSWQGGEKLFF. The CDR3, as DNA: TGTGCCAGTAGTTGGCAGGGAGGTGAAAAACTGTTTTTT.

The table lists this clone with a few counts. The chain has TRBV6-5 and TRBJ2-7; tentative D call: TRBD2 (6 bases). Trimming shortened V by 6 bases and J by 7 bases, and 16 bases separated the two germline ends. The CDR3 covers 13 residues. Germline V gives CDR1 MNHEY, CDR2 SVGAGI. CDR3 sequence reads: CASSPEGLGEQYF. The CDR3 DNA reads as TGTGCCAGCAGCCCGGAGGGCTTGGGGGAGCAGTACTTC.